The present T cell receptor (beta chain) was sequenced within a study of cytomegalovirus exposure and HLA in healthy donors. Each of the donors was a healthy bone marrow donor. Findings and limits, study-wide: A link between a missense DCLRE1C variant and TCR beta V- and J-gene trimming emerged from a later analysis. When a later analysis was performed, an Asian-associated ancestry cluster reportedly had fewer N-insertions than the roughly 630-donor mean.

With 60 Vbeta and 13 Jbeta primers, the PCR was carried out. Produced via immunoSEQ multiplex PCR; TCRdb's table is partial and in-frame only. The repertoire has about 120,000 clones, 65% to 80% of them found once; the top ten carry approximately 5.5%. Comment on this clone: What it binds is unknown.

The source material was PBMCs. The receptor was isolated from a young man in good health and CMV-seropositive.

The CDR3 bases are TGTGCCAGCAGCCGCGGACAGGCCAGCTACGAGCAGTACTTC. Protein product: CASSRGQASYEQYF. The chain joins TRBV7-9 to TRBJ2-7; 7 bases are shared with TRBD1. The CDR3 covers 14 residues. With V trimmed by 5 bases and J by 3 bases, 7 bases remained unmatched. The V gene's germline CDR1 is SEHNR and CDR2 FQNEAQ (reference sequence).